This T cell receptor (beta chain) was sequenced during a study of blood T cell repertoires in COVID-19. About the research overall: Samples of COVID-19 (acute and convalescent) were obtained from the United States, Italy and Spain.

Sequencing was performed with immunoSEQ multiplex PCR; in TCRdb, only in-frame clones are kept and a portion is missing. The sample holds about 90,000 clones, 85% to 95% seen once. The CDR3 is 15 residues long. Germline values: CDR1 SEHNR, CDR2 FQNEAQ (reference sequence). Trimming pared 2 bases from V and 10 bases from J, leaving 20 bases between. Material: peripheral blood. The origin of this receptor is a human donor with active COVID-19. The donor label of this sample is uncertain. The rearrangement links TRBV7-9 to TRBJ1-2, with D hard to call. This CDR3 reads CASSLYTGANYLYTF. The CDR3 DNA follows: TGTGCCAGCAGCTTATATACGGGTGCAAACTATCTCTACACCTTC.